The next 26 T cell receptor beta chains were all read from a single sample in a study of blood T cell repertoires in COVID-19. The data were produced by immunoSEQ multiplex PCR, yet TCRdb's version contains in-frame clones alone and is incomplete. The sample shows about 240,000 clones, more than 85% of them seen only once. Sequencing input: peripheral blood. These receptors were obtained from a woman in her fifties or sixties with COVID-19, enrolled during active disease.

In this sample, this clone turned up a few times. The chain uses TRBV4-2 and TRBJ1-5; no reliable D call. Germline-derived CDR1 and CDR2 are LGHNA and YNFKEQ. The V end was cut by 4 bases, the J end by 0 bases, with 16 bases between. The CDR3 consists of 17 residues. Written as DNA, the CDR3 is TGTGCCAGCAGCCCCGACACGGACGGGAATAGCAATCAGCCCCAGCATTTT. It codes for CASSPDTDGNSNQPQHF.

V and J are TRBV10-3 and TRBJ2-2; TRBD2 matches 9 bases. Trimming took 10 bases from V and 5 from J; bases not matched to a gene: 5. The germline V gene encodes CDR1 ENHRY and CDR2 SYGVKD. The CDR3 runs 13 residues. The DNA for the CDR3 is TGTGCCACCATAGCGGGGGCTACCGGGGAGCTGTTTTTT. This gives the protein CATIAGATGELFF.

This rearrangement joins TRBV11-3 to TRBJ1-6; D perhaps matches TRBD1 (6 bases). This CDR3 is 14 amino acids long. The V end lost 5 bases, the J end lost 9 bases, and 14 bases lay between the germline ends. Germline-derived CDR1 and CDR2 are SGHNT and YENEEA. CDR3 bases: TGTGCCAGCAGCCCCGGGACATCTGGTTCACCCCTCCACTTT. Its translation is CASSPGTSGSPLHF.

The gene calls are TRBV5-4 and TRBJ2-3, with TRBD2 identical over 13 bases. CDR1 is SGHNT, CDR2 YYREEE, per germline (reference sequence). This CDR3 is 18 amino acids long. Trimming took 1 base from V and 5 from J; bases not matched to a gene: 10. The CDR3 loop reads CASSLLGGGLAGLDTQYF. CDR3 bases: TGTGCCAGCAGCTTGTTAGGTGGGGGACTAGCGGGGTTAGATACGCAGTATTTT.

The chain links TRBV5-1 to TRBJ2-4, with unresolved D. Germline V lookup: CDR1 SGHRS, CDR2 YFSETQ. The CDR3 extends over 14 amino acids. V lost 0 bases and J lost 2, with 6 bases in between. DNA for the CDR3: TGCGCCAGCAGCTTGGGACAAACCAAAAACATTCAGTACTTC. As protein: CASSLGQTKNIQYF.

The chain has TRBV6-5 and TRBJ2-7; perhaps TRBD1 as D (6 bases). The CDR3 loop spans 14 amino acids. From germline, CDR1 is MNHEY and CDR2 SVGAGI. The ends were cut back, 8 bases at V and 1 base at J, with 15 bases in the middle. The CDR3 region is CASRRQGLSYEQYF. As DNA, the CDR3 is TGTGCCAGCCGGAGGCAGGGGCTATCCTACGAGCAGTACTTC.

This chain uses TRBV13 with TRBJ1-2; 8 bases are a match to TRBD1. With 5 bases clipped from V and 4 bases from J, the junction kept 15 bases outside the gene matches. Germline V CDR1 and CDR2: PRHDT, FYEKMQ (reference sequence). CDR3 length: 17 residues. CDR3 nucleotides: TGTGCCAGCAGCCCTCGGACAGGGTTAGGGTTAATCTATGGCTACACCTTC. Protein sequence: CASSPRTGLGLIYGYTF. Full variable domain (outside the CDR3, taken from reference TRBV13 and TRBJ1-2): AAGVIQSPRHLIKEKRETATLKCYPIPRHDTVYWYQQGPGQDPQFLISFYEKMQSDKGSIPDRFSAQQFSDYHSELNMSSLELGDSALYFCASSPRTGLGLIYGYTFGSGTRLTVV.

CDR3 sequence reads: CASMLGRGAGDNEQFF. CDR3 nucleotide sequence: TGTGCCAGCATGTTAGGCCGGGGGGCGGGGGACAATGAGCAGTTCTTC. The rearrangement uses TRBV2 and TRBJ2-1; D is possibly TRBD2 (7 bases). V lost 7 bases and J 5 bases, leaving 21 bases between the germline ends. The CDR3 is made up of 16 amino acids. CDR1 and CDR2 from the germline V gene are SNHLY and FYNNEI.

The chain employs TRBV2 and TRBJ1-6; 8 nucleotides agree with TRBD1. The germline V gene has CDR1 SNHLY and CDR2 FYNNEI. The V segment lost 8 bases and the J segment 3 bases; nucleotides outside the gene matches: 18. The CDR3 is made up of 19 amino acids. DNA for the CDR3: TGTGCCAGCGAGCAATTCGGGACAGGTCCCTCTTTCTATAATTCACCCCTCCACTTT. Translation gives CASEQFGTGPSFYNSPLHF. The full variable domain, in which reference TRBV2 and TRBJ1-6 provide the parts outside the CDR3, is EPEVTQTPSHQVTQMGQEVILRCVPISNHLYFYWYRQILGQKVEFLVSFYNNEISEKSEIFDDQFSVERPDGSNFTLKIRSTKLEDSAMYFCASEQFGTGPSFYNSPLHFGNGTRLTVT.

The CDR3 loop is CASSLGSSSETQYF. For the CDR3, the DNA is TGCGCCAGCAGCTTGGGAAGTAGTTCGGAGACCCAGTACTTC. The gene calls are TRBV5-1 and TRBJ2-5; D unresolved. The CDR3 runs 14 residues. Germline loops: CDR1 SGHRS, CDR2 YFSETQ. V gave up 0 bases and J gave up 5 bases, with 11 bases separating them. Full variable domain (outside the CDR3, taken from reference TRBV5-1 and TRBJ2-5): KAGVTQTPRYLIKTRGQQVTLSCSPISGHRSVSWYQQTPGQGLQFLFEYFSETQRNKGNFPGRFSGRQFSNSRSEMNVSTLELGDSALYLCASSLGSSSETQYFGPGTRLLVL.

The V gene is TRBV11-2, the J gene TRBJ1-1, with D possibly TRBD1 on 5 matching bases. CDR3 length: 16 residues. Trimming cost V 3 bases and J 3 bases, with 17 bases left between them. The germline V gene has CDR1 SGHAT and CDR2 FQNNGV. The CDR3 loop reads CASSLRGGRMYTEAFF. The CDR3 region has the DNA TGTGCCAGCAGCTTGAGGGGAGGACGGATGTACACTGAAGCTTTCTTT.

In DNA form, the CDR3 reads TGTGCCATCAGTGGGAAAGGACAGGGCGCCACAGATACGCAGTATTTT. Protein: CAISGKGQGATDTQYF. The chain employs TRBV10-3 and TRBJ2-3; 8 bases line up with TRBD1. The CDR3 totals 16 residues. Germline loops: CDR1 ENHRY, CDR2 SYGVKD. Trimming at V came to 4 bases and at J to 2 bases, leaving 8 bases not matched to a gene.

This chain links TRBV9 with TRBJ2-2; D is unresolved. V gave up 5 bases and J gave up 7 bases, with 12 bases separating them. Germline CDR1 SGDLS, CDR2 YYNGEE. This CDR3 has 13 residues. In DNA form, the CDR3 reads TGTGCCAGCAGTCTTCAGGAACTCGGGGAGCTGTTTTTT. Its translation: CASSLQELGELFF.

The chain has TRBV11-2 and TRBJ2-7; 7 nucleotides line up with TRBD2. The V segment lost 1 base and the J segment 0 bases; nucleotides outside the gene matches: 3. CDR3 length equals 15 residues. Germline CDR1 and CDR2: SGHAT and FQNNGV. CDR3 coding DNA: TGTGCCAGCAGCTTAGCCGGGGGGAGCTCCTACGAGCAGTACGTC. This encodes CASSLAGGSSYEQYV.

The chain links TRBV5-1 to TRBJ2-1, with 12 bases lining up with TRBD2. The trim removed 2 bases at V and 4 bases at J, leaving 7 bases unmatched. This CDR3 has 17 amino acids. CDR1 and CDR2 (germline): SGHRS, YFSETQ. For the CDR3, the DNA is TGCGCCAGCAGCTTCAGACTAGCGGGGGACCTTTACAATGAGCAGTTCTTC. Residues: CASSFRLAGDLYNEQFF.

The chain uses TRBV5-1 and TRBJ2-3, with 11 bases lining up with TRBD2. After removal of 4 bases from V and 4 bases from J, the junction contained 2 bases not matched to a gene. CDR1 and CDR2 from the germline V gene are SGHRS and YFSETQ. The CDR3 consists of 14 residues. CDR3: CASSPGLAADTQYF. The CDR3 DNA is TGCGCCAGCAGCCCGGGACTAGCGGCAGATACGCAGTATTTT.

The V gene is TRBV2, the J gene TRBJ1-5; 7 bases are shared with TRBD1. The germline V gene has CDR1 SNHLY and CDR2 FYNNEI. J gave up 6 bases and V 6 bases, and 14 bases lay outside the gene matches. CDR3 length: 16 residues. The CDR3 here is CASSPAGLRGSQPQHF. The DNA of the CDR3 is TGTGCCAGCAGCCCGGCGGGACTCAGGGGGAGTCAGCCCCAGCATTTT.

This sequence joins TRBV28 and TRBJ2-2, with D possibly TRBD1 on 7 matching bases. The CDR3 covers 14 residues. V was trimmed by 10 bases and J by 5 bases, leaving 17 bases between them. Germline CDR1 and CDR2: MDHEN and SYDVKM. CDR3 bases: TGTGCCACTTCCGGGGGACAGACAACCGGGGAGCTGTTTTTT. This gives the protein CATSGGQTTGELFF.

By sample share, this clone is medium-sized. The CDR3 DNA sequence: TGTGCCAGCAGTTTATCCCCCGTTGAGCCCCAGCATTTT. The encoded protein is CASSLSPVEPQHF. This chain links TRBV27 with TRBJ1-5, with D uncertain. Trimming left V 0 bases short and J 8 bases short, with 8 bases between. This CDR3 contains 13 residues. The germline V gene has CDR1 MNHEY and CDR2 SMNVEV (reference sequence).

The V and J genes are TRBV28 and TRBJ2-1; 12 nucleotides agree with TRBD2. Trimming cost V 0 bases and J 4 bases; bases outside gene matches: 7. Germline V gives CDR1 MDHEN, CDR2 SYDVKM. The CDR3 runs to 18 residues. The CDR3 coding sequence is TGTGCCAGCAGTTTATGGTTTCTGACTAGCGGGGGTTACAATGAGCAGTTCTTC. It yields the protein CASSLWFLTSGGYNEQFF.

Here the CDR3 reads CASSIFAVGEQYF. The CDR3 nucleotides are TGTGCCAGCAGTATATTCGCGGTTGGCGAGCAGTACTTC. The rearrangement uses TRBV12-3 or TRBV12-4 and TRBJ2-7; D not certain. V gave up 5 bases and J gave up 6 bases, with 14 bases separating them. CDR3 size: 13 residues.

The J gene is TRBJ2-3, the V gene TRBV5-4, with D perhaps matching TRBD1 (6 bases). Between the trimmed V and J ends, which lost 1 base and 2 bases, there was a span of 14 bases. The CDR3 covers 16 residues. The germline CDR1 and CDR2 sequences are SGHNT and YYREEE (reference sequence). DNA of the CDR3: TGTGCCAGCAGCTTGCCAGGGAACAGGGTCACAGATACGCAGTATTTT. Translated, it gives CASSLPGNRVTDTQYF.

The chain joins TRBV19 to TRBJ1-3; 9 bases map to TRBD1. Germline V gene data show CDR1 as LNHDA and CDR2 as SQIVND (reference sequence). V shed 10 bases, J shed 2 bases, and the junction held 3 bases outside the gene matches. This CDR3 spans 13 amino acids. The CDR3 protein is CATRTGAGNTIYF. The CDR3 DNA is TGTGCCACAAGGACAGGGGCTGGAAACACCATATATTTT.

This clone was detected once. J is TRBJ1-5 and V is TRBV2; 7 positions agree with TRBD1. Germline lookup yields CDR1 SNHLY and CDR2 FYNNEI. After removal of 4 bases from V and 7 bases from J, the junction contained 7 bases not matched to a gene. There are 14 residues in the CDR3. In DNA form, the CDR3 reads TGTGCCAGCAGTGGAGGGGGCGCGGGACAGCCCCAGCATTTT. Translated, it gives CASSGGGAGQPQHF.

The CDR3 nucleotides read TGTGCCACCAGTGATAGCGGGAAATGGGATACGCAGTATTTT. This encodes CATSDSGKWDTQYF. This sequence joins TRBV24-1 and TRBJ2-3, with TRBD2 matching 7 bases. The CDR3 covers 14 residues. J gave up 6 bases and V 3 bases, and 5 bases lay outside the gene matches. CDR1 is KGHDR and CDR2 is SFDVKD in the germline V gene.

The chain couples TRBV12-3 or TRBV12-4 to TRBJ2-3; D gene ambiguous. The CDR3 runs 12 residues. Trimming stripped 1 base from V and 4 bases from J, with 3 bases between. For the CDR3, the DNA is TGTGCCAGCAGTTTAGTAGCAGATACGCAGTATTTT. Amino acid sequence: CASSLVADTQYF.